This T cell receptor beta chain was recorded in a study of graft-versus-host responses after intestinal transplantation (dated by TCRdb to about 2021). About the study as a whole: Recipients received multivisceral, liver-intestinal, or isolated intestinal transplants. Anti-thymocyte globulin induction was given to all recipients, followed by maintenance tacrolimus and steroids for two to four years. After intestinal transplantation, graft-versus-host and host-versus-graft alloreactive T cell clones were followed in the graft, circulation and bone marrow using bulk TCR-beta CDR3 sequencing. Alloreactive clones were identified by sequencing pre-transplant mixed lymphocyte reaction products and comparing them with unstimulated pre-transplant donor and recipient T cells. Of the 20 to 25 intestinal transplant recipients enrolled in the cohort, one of whom was a retransplant, a few patients without pretransplant specimens were excluded. A peak of at least 4% donor T cells among recipient peripheral blood mononuclear cells was the definition used for donor T cell macrochimerism. Rather than being sequenced by the commercial service, samples from three later patients were sequenced in-house on an Illumina MiSeq and processed with MiXCR. The full study reports these points: Conclusions were limited by the relatively low number and heterogeneity of intestinal transplant patients. GvH clones turned up in recipient bone marrow, with some appearing earlier in ileal mucosa or blood, a pattern consistent with an intestinal mucosal origin. In patients with donor T cell macrochimerism, the allografts had high GvH to HvG T cell clonal ratios. Early after transplant, peak levels of circulating GvH clones were found to be associated with declines in HvG clones.

This clone is a singleton in its sample. The antigen it recognizes is unknown. Per-base qualities were not stored, and no clone one base away is much larger. In the first month after transplant, blood samples were collected up to 4 times, and after that at least monthly when available. The library came from the immunoSEQ multiplex PCR assay. High-throughput TCR-beta CDR3 sequencing of genomic DNA from most patients was performed by Adaptive Biotechnologies. The study's processing was this. Adaptive's ImmunoSEQ software was the source of the TCR sequencing data for about 20 patients, while three other patients were processed with MiXCR and VDJtools. CDR3 nucleotide sequences shared between donor and recipient were removed because their origin could not be assigned. To count as alloreactive, a clone needed at least 2-fold expansion over unstimulated cells and a minimum CFSE-low frequency of 0.002% (template counts) or 0.001% (read counts). Mappable clones were those detected in sequenced pre-transplant spleen, lymph node, or MLR CFSE-low populations of the donor or recipient. Cumulative frequency of alloreactive clones was calculated as a percentage of all sequences weighted by copy number. TCRdb's version of the immuneACCESS table is confined to in-frame rearrangements and falls short of the full clone set. An unresolved V gene accounts for under half of the shortfall where checked; the remainder is of unknown origin. The D gene and trimming were derived from the DNA, and the V and J assignments and clone size from that table. Recorded for this sample are tens of thousands of clones; 91% of them occurred a single time. 2% to 3% of the sample is taken by the ten largest.

The germline V gene (reference sequence) gives CDR1 as SEHNR and CDR2 as FQNEAQ. V and J are truncated by 4 bases and 2 bases respectively, leaving an intervening sequence of 21 bases. CDR3 length: 18 amino acids, cysteine to phenylalanine. The only DNA kept is the CDR3, 54 bases in frame from the first base. The source is a human patient who received an intestinal transplant, so some T cells may come from the graft donor. The specimen comprised PBMCs, sampled around 320 days after intestinal transplant. The chain is made from TRBV7-9 and TRBJ1-3; the D segment could be TRBD1, given 6 matching bases. The CDR3 protein is CASSSLTGANRAGNTIYF. The nucleotides are TGTGCCAGCAGCTCCCTGACTGGGGCAAACAGGGCTGGAAACACCATATATTTT.